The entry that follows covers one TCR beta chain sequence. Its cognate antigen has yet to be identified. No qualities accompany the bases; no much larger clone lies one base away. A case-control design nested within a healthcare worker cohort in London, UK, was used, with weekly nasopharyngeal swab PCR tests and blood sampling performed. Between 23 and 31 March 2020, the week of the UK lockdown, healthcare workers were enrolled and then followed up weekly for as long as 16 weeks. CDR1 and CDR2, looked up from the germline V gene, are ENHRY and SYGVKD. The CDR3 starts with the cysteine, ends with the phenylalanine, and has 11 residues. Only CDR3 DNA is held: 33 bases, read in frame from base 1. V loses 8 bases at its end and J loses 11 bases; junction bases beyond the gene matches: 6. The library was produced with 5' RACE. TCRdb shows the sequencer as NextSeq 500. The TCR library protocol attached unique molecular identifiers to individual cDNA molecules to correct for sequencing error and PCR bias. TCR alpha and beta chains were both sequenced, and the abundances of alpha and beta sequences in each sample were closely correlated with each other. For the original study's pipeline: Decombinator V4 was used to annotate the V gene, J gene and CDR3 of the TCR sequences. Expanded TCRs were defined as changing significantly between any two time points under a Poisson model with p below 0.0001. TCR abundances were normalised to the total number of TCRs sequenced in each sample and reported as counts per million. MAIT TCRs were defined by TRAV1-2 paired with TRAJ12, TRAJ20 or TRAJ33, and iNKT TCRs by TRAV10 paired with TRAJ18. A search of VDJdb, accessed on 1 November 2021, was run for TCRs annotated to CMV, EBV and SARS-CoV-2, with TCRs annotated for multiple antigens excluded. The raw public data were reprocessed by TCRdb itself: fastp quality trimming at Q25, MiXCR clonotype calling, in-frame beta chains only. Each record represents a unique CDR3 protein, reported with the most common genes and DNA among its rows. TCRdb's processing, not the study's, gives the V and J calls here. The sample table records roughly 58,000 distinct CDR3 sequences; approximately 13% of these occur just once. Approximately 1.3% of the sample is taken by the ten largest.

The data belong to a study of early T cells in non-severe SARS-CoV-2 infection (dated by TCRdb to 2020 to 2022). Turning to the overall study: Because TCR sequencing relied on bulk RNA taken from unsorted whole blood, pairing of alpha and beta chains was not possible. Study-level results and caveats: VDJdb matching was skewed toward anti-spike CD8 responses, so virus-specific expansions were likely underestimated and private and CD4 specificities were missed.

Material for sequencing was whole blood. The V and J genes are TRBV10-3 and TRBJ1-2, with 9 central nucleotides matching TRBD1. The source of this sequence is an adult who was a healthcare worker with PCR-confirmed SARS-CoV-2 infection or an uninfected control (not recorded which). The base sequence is TGTGCCATCTCCCCCGGGACAGGGTACACCTTC. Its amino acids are CAISPGTGYTF.